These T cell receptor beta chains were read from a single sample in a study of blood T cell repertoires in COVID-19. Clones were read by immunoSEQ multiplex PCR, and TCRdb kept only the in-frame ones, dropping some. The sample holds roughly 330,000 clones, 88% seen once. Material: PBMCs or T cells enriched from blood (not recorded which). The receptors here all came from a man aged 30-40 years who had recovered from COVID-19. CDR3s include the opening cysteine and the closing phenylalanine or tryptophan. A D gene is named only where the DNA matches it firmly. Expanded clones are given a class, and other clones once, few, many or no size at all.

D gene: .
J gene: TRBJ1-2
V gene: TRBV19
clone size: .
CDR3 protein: CASSIGGAKGYTF
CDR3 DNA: TGTGCCAGTAGTATAGGTGGGGCGAAGGGCTACACCTTC

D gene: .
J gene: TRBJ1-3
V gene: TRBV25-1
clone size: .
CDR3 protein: CASSPGQSSGNTIYF
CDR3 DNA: TGTGCCAGCAGCCCCGGACAGAGCTCTGGAAACACCATATATTTT

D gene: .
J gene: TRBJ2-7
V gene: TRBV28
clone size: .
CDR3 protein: CASSPTVSYEQYF
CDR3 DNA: TGTGCCAGCAGCCCGACAGTTTCCTACGAGCAGTACTTC

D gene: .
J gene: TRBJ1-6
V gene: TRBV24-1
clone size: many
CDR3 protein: CATSDYGVDSPLHF
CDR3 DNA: TGTGCCACCAGTGATTACGGGGTGGATTCACCCCTCCACTTT

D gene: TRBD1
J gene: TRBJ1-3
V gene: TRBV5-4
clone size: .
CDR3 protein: CASSLGSGGAMPGNTIYF
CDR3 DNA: TGTGCCAGCAGCTTAGGGTCAGGGGGCGCGATGCCTGGAAACACCATATATTTT

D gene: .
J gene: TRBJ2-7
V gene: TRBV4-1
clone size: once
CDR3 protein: CASSQGQQGPYEQYF
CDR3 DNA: TGCGCCAGCAGCCAGGGGCAGCAAGGGCCCTACGAGCAGTACTTC

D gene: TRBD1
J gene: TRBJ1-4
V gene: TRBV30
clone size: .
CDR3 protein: CAWSFPAPGQGENEKLFF
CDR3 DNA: TGTGCCTGGAGTTTTCCTGCTCCGGGACAGGGTGAGAATGAAAAACTGTTTTTT

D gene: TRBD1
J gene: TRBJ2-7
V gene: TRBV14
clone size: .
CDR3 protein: CASSQPPGTDSYEQYF
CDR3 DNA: TGTGCCAGCAGCCAACCTCCCGGGACAGACTCCTACGAGCAGTACTTC

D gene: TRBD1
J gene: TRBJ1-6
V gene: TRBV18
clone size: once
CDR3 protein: CASSSDRVGSPLHF
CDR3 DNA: TGTGCCAGCTCATCCGACAGGGTTGGTTCACCCCTCCACTTT

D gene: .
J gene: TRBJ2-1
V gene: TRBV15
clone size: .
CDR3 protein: CATSRVRGVNEQFF
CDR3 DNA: TGTGCCACCAGCAGAGTTCGGGGAGTCAATGAGCAGTTCTTC

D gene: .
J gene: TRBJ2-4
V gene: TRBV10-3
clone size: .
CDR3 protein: CAISVGNIQYF
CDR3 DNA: TGTGCCATCAGTGTCGGAAACATTCAGTACTTC

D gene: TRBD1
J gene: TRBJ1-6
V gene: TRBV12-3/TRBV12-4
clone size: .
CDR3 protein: CASSFGTVSPLHF
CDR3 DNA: TGTGCCAGCAGTTTTGGGACAGTCTCACCCCTCCACTTT

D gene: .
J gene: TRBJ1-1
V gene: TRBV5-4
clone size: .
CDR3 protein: CASSSFNRETEAFF
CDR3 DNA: TGTGCCAGCAGCTCTTTTAACAGGGAGACTGAAGCTTTCTTT

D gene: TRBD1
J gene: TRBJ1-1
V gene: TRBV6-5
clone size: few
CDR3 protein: CASRIRQGTTEAFF
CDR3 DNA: TGTGCCAGCAGGATAAGACAGGGGACGACTGAAGCTTTCTTT

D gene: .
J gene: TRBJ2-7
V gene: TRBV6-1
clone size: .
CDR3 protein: CASSEEQPYEQYF
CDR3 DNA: TGTGCCAGCAGTGAAGAACAACCGTACGAGCAGTACTTC

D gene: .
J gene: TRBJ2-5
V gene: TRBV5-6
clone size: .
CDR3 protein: CASSARLPKETQYF
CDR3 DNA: TGTGCCAGCAGCGCCAGACTACCGAAAGAGACCCAGTACTTC

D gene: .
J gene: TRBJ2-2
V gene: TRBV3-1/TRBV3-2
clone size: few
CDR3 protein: CASSQQRTGELFF
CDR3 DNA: TGTGCCAGCAGCCAACAACGGACCGGGGAGCTGTTTTTT

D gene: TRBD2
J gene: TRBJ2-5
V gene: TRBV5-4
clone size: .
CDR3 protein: CASTSGGGFQETQYF
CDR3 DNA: TGTGCCAGCACCTCCGGGGGGGGGTTCCAAGAGACCCAGTACTTC

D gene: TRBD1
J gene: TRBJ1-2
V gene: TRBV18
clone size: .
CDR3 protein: CASSPQGGYGYTF
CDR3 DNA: TGTGCCAGCTCACCGCAGGGGGGCTATGGCTACACCTTC

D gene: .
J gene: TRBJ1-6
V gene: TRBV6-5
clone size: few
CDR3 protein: CASSYSRTVNSPLHF
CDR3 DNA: TGTGCCAGCAGTTACTCCCGGACAGTCAATTCACCCCTCCACTTT

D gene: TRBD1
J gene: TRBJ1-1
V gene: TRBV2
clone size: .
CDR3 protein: CAVGGGGTEAFF
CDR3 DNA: TGTGCCGTCGGAGGGGGCGGCACTGAAGCTTTCTTT

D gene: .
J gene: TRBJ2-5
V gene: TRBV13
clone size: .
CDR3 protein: CASSLAGPQETQYF
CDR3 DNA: TGTGCCAGCAGCTTGGCGGGACCCCAAGAGACCCAGTACTTC

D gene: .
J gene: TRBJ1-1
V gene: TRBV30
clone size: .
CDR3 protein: CAWNVEVNTEAFF
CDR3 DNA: TGTGCCTGGAATGTGGAGGTTAACACTGAAGCTTTCTTT

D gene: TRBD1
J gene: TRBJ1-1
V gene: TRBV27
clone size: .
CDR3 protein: CASSLRPGGTEAFF
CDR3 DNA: TGTGCCAGCAGTTTGCGTCCAGGGGGCACTGAAGCTTTCTTT

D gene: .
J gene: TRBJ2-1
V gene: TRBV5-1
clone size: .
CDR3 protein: CASAIVGGSYNEQFF
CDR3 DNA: TGCGCCAGCGCTATCGTAGGGGGCTCCTACAATGAGCAGTTCTTC

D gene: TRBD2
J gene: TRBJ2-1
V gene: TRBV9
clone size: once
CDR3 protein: CASSGSGGSYNEQFF
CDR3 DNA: TGTGCCAGCAGCGGCAGCGGGGGCTCCTACAATGAGCAGTTCTTC

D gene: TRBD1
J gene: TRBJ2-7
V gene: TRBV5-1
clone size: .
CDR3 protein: CASSLNFGRGIYEQYF
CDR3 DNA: TGCGCCAGCAGCTTGAATTTCGGCAGGGGGATTTACGAGCAGTACTTC